These T cell receptor beta chains were read from a single sample in a study of early T cells in non-severe SARS-CoV-2 infection. TCRdb itself ran the 5' RACE reads through MiXCR, one entry per CDR3 protein. The sample yields about 58,000 distinct CDR3 sequences, roughly 13% seen once. Sequenced: whole blood. The source is an adult who was a healthcare worker with PCR-confirmed SARS-CoV-2 infection or an uninfected control (not recorded which). Each CDR3 is given with its conserved first and last residue. A D gene is named only where the DNA matches it firmly. Where a row states a size, it is once, few, many or the class of an expanded clone; other rows omit it.

TRBV5-1	many	-	TRBJ2-1	TGCGCCAGCAGCTTGGACGAGGGCCGCTACAATGAGCAGTTCTTC	CASSLDEGRYNEQFF
TRBV18	few	-	TRBJ2-1	TGTGCCAGCTCACCCCAAAACTACAATGAGCAGTTCTTC	CASSPQNYNEQFF
TRBV19	many	TRBD1	TRBJ1-2	TGTGCCAGTAGTATACTGCAGGGGGAAGTGAATGGCTACACCTTC	CASSILQGEVNGYTF
TRBV11-2	few	-	TRBJ1-3	TGTGCCAGCACCCCGCCCGACCCTGGAAACACCATATATTTT	CASTPPDPGNTIYF
TRBV7-6	few	TRBD1	TRBJ2-1	TGTGCCAGCAGCTTAGCGGGACAGGGGGGGAATGAGCAGTTCTTC	CASSLAGQGGNEQFF
TRBV5-8	many	-	TRBJ1-3	TGTGCCAGCAGCTTTGACAGTCCGGGCTACTCTGGAAACACCATATATTTT	CASSFDSPGYSGNTIYF
TRBV6-1	many	TRBD1	TRBJ2-5	TGTGCCAGCAGTCAAACAGGGGGCAGAGAGACCCAGTACTTC	CASSQTGGRETQYF
TRBV19	-	-	TRBJ2-3	TGTGCCAGTAGTACGGGACAAGTAATTAGCACAGATACGCAGTATTTT	CASSTGQVISTDTQYF
TRBV4-2	few	TRBD1	TRBJ1-2	TGTGCCAGCAGCCAAGGGGACAGCAACTATGGCTACACCTTC	CASSQGDSNYGYTF
TRBV2	few	TRBD1	TRBJ2-7	TGTGCCAGCAGAGCCGGGACAGGGGACCGCGAGCAGTACTTC	CASRAGTGDREQYF
TRBV28	few	TRBD1	TRBJ2-4	TGTGCCAGCCAGGGGGCGGCCAAAAACATTCAGTACTTC	CASQGAAKNIQYF
TRBV7-9	-	TRBD1	TRBJ1-5	TGTGCCAGCAGCACCGGGACAGGGGGCAATCAGCCCCAGCATTTT	CASSTGTGGNQPQHF
TRBV11-2	many	-	TRBJ1-3	TGTGCCAGCAGCTCCTATACAGGGCTAGGTGGAAACACCATATATTTT	CASSSYTGLGGNTIYF
TRBV18	-	-	TRBJ1-4	TGTGCCAGCTCCCTGGGTGGAGGGAAGAATGAAAAACTGTTTTTT	CASSLGGGKNEKLFF
TRBV6-5	-	TRBD1	TRBJ1-5	TGTGCCAGCAGCCGGACAGGGAGTAGCAATCAGCCCCAGCATTTT	CASSRTGSSNQPQHF
TRBV4-2	many	TRBD1	TRBJ2-7	TGTGCCAGCAGCCAAGAAGGCAGGGGGCCCTACGAGCAGTACTTC	CASSQEGRGPYEQYF
TRBV27	few	-	TRBJ1-5	TGTGCCAGCAGTTTAACAGGCGACAATCAGCCCCAGCATTTT	CASSLTGDNQPQHF
TRBV6-5	few	TRBD1	TRBJ2-7	TGTGCCAGCAGCCGACAGGGGTTGCCTACCTACGAGCAGTACTTC	CASSRQGLPTYEQYF
TRBV7-9	many	-	TRBJ2-1	TGTGCCAGCAGCTTAGCGGTTAGGCAGGGAGGTCCCTACAATGAGCAGTTCTTC	CASSLAVRQGGPYNEQFF
TRBV7-2	-	TRBD2	TRBJ2-1	TGTGCCAGCACGCCCGTAGCGGGTCCCCAGTTCTTC	CASTPVAGPQFF
TRBV9	few	-	TRBJ1-2	TGTGCCAGCAGCGGCACTGGCTACACCTTC	CASSGTGYTF
TRBV5-6	many	-	TRBJ2-3	TGTGCCAGCAGCCCAGGGCCCAAGGGTACGCAGTATTTT	CASSPGPKGTQYF
TRBV19	many	TRBD2	TRBJ2-7	TGTGCCAGTAGTATCTCCGGACTAGCGGAACCCTACGAGCAGTACTTC	CASSISGLAEPYEQYF
TRBV12-3/TRBV12-4	-	-	TRBJ1-6	TGTGCCAGCAGTCTTCGGACGGAATCACCCCTCCACTTT	CASSLRTESPLHF
TRBV20-1	-	-	TRBJ1-4	TGCAGTGCTTTACAAACTAATGAAAAACTGTTTTTT	CSALQTNEKLFF
TRBV5-1	-	-	TRBJ1-5	TGCGCCAGCAGCTTGGGGACCCTGGGAGGTCAGCCCCAGCATTTT	CASSLGTLGGQPQHF
TRBV7-9	many	TRBD2	TRBJ2-3	TGTGCCAGCAGCCCCGGACTAGCGGGAGTGGCAGATACGCAGTATTTT	CASSPGLAGVADTQYF